The 30 T cell receptor beta chains given below trace back to one sample, sequenced in a study of human T cells and chemical hapten exposure listed by TCRdb under 2021. The label giving this sample's time point can be read as: pre-sensitization, week 0. The sample's treatment or condition label, in plain terms: therapeutic diphenylcyclopropenone sensitization with weekly scalp DPC. The receptor library was made with RACE. The sequencer was a NextSeq 500. The public reads were run again by TCRdb, first through fastp at Q25 and then through MiXCR, and only productive beta chains were kept. Identical CDR3 protein sequences are pooled into one entry, listed with their most common genes and DNA. The sample includes about 300,000 distinct CDR3 sequences, with about 5.4% observed a single time. The ten biggest clones cover less than 9% of the sample. Sample: whole blood, taken in connection with sensitization to the hapten diphenylcyclopropenone (DPC). The receptors stem from a young woman with alopecia areata. Some clones in this sample may be carry-over from other donors' samples.

This clonotype was counted at least ten times. V gene TRBV6-2 or TRBV6-3 combines with J gene TRBJ2-3; D ambiguous. Germline values: CDR1 MNHEY, CDR2 SVGEGT. V shed 7 bases and J shed 3 bases, with 17 bases lying between them. The CDR3 runs 15 residues. DNA of the CDR3: TGTGCCAGCACCCTAAGCGAGAGTAGTACAGATACGCAGTATTTT. Translating it yields CASTLSESSTDTQYF.

The J gene is TRBJ2-3, the V gene TRBV7-9; TRBD2 aligns across 10 bases. The J segment lost 0 bases and the V segment lost 3 bases, leaving 6 bases of the junction unmatched. CDR1 and CDR2 (germline): SEHNR, FQNEAQ (reference sequence). This CDR3 comprises 17 residues. The CDR3 DNA reads TGTGCCAGCAGCTTGGGTAGCGGGGGGCCTAGCACAGATACGCAGTATTTT. Protein: CASSLGSGGPSTDTQYF.

This sequence joins TRBV20-1 and TRBJ2-1; D may be TRBD1 or TRBD2 (5 bases each). This CDR3 has 16 amino acids. V lost 0 bases and J 3 bases, leaving 15 bases between the germline ends. In germline, CDR1 is DFQATT, CDR2 SNEGSKA (reference sequence). CDR3 sequence (DNA): TGCAGTGCTAGAGATCTAATAGGGGACGGCTACAATGAGCAGTTCTTC. Encoded protein: CSARDLIGDGYNEQFF.

This clonotype was observed many times. The chain links TRBV6-1 to TRBJ2-3; 7 bases agree with TRBD2. Germline V CDR1 and CDR2: MNHNS, SASEGT. The CDR3 is made up of 14 amino acids. Trimming removed 7 bases from V and 7 bases from J; junction bases left unmatched: 11. The CDR3: CASTRGLVRNTQYF. Here the CDR3 DNA reads TGTGCCAGCACCCGAGGACTAGTAAGAAATACGCAGTATTTT.

This rearrangement joins TRBV29-1 to TRBJ1-1; no definite D call. The V end lost 3 bases, the J end lost 4 bases, and 18 bases lay between the germline ends. The germline V gene has CDR1 SQVTM and CDR2 ANQGSEA. This CDR3 region has 15 residues. The CDR3 DNA reads TGCAGCGTTGACCTCTTTGCGTCCGTGGGCACTGAAGCTTTCTTT. This encodes CSVDLFASVGTEAFF.

Only a few counts were recorded for this clonotype. This sequence joins TRBV6-5 and TRBJ2-5; 7 bases match TRBD2. V dropped 2 bases and J dropped 1; count of bases not matched to a gene: 7. Looked up from germline, CDR1 is MNHEY and CDR2 is SVGAGI. The CDR3 consists of 16 residues. CDR3: CASSYQGGGIQETQYF. The CDR3 DNA is TGTGCCAGCAGTTACCAGGGCGGGGGAATCCAAGAGACCCAGTACTTC.

This clonotype was seen a handful of times. Germline and junction disagree at one end, which may indicate a read error. V is TRBV5-6 and J is TRBJ2-7, with D perhaps matching TRBD1 or TRBD2 (7 bases each). The CDR3 is made up of 11 amino acids. CDR1 and CDR2 from the germline V gene are SGHDT and YYEEEE. The CDR3 spells CASSLMGGTAF. CDR3 nucleotides: TGTGCCAGCAGCTTAATGGGAGGGACAGCCTTC.

V is TRBV20-1 and J is TRBJ1-5; a weak D match, TRBD1 (5 bases). The CDR3 extends over 14 amino acids. Germline values: CDR1 DFQATT, CDR2 SNEGSKA (reference sequence). Trimming cost V 3 bases and J 5 bases, with 14 bases left between them. The CDR3 protein is CSASLGGHDQPQHF. The CDR3 DNA reads as TGCAGTGCTAGTCTCGGGGGTCACGATCAGCCCCAGCATTTT.

This clonotype was observed a few times. The V call is TRBV20-1, the J call TRBJ1-4, with D unresolved. The CDR3 sequence is 14 residues long. Trimming took 0 bases from V and 11 from J, leaving 16 bases between them. CDR1 DFQATT and CDR2 SNEGSKA come from the germline V gene (reference sequence). This CDR3 is CSARDGGRERKLFF. In nucleotides, the CDR3 is TGCAGTGCTAGAGATGGCGGCCGGGAGCGGAAACTGTTTTTT.

Note on this clonotype: The germline gene is not matched at one end of the junction; a read error may be the cause. The chain recombines TRBV5-1 with TRBJ2-7; tentatively, D is TRBD1 (6 bases). The CDR3 covers 13 residues. Germline CDR1 and CDR2: SGHRS and YFSETQ. The CDR3 here is CATSRDMNYEQYF. CDR3 sequence (DNA): TGCGCCACCAGCCGGGACATGAACTACGAGCAGTACTTC.

This clonotype was detected ten times or more. The J gene is TRBJ2-2, the V gene TRBV11-2; TRBD1 aligns across 7 bases. Per germline, CDR1 SGHAT and CDR2 FQNNGV. V trimming: 3 bases; J trimming: 4 bases; junction bases outside the gene matches: 8. This CDR3 is built from 16 residues. CDR3 DNA sequence: TGTGCCAGCAGCTTTCGCCCAGGGGGAAGCACCGGGGAGCTGTTTTTT. It encodes CASSFRPGGSTGELFF.

Remarks on this clonotype: The junction shows a germline mismatch at one end, possibly a read error. The chain couples TRBV2 to TRBJ2-4; no clear D. The CDR3 has 8 amino acids. CDR1 is SNHLY, CDR2 FYNNEI, per germline. The CDR3 DNA sequence: TGTGCCAGCCTTGCAAGGTGCTTC. It codes for CASLARCF.

This clonotype was counted many times. The rearrangement joins TRBV7-3 to TRBJ2-3, with D perhaps TRBD2 (5 bases). Germline CDR1 is SGHTA and CDR2 is FQGTGA. The CDR3 runs to 14 residues. The V end lost 0 bases, the J end lost 5 bases, and 9 bases lay between the germline ends. The CDR3 loop is CASSLTGGRDTQYF. In DNA form, the CDR3 reads TGTGCCAGCAGCTTAACTGGCGGGCGAGATACGCAGTATTTT.

This clonotype was seen repeatedly, ten times or more. This sequence joins TRBV6-2 or TRBV6-3 and TRBJ1-5; weak D call: TRBD1 (5 bases). Per germline, CDR1 MNHEY and CDR2 SVGEGT. This CDR3 spans 15 amino acids. V was clipped by 5 bases and J by 6 bases, with 17 bases between them. The CDR3 loop is CASSIWGRSGQPQHF. The CDR3 DNA is TGTGCCAGCAGTATCTGGGGGAGAAGCGGTCAGCCCCAGCATTTT.

This clonotype was counted only a few times. The rearrangement joins TRBV4-3 to TRBJ2-3; D possibly corresponds to TRBD1 (6 bases). This CDR3 comprises 16 residues. The V gene's germline CDR1 is LGHNA and CDR2 YSLEER. The V gene lost 0 bases and the J gene lost 0 bases, with 10 bases spanning the gap. In nucleotides, the CDR3 is TGCGCCAGCAGCCAAGATAGGACAGCTAGCACAGATACGCAGTATTTT. Encoded protein: CASSQDRTASTDTQYF.

This clonotype has at least ten counts. The chain has TRBV7-3 and TRBJ2-2; D not certain. Germline V gene lookup returns CDR1 SGHTA and CDR2 FQGTGA. This CDR3 has 17 amino acids. V lost 1 base, J lost 0 bases, and 12 bases lay in between. The chain's CDR3 is CASSLRRDLTNTGELFF. The CDR3 DNA follows: TGTGCCAGCAGCTTAAGGAGAGACCTAACGAACACCGGGGAGCTGTTTTTT.

This clonotype was detected ten times or more. The chain has TRBV6-5 and TRBJ2-7; 7 nucleotides match TRBD1. Per germline, CDR1 MNHEY and CDR2 SVGAGI. This CDR3 has 16 residues. The V gene end was trimmed by 6 bases and the J gene end by 3 bases; junction bases not matched to a gene: 14. CDR3 sequence: CASSPGGTGDLYEQYF. For the CDR3, the DNA is TGTGCCAGCAGCCCAGGGGGAACAGGGGACCTCTACGAGCAGTACTTC.

This clonotype was counted many times. The rearrangement links TRBV6-4 to TRBJ2-2; D is possibly TRBD2 (6 bases). The CDR3 loop spans 14 amino acids. Per the germline V gene, CDR1 is MRHNA and CDR2 is SNTAGT. The ends were cut back, 7 bases at V and 5 bases at J, with 14 bases in the middle. CDR3 nucleotide sequence: TGTGCCAGCACCCAGGACGGGACTACCGGGGAGCTGTTTTTT. This translates into CASTQDGTTGELFF.

This clonotype was observed many times. The chain employs TRBV10-3 and TRBJ2-6, with 8 bases fitting TRBD1. Germline V gene sequence: CDR1 ENHRY, CDR2 SYGVKD. The CDR3 length is 19 residues. V gave up 0 bases and J gave up 0 bases; unmatched junction bases: 7. CDR3 residues: CAISESADRGTSGANVLTF. CDR3 nucleotides: TGTGCCATCAGTGAGTCAGCAGACAGGGGTACCTCTGGGGCCAACGTCCTGACTTTC.

This clonotype occurred a few times. This chain links TRBV4-3 with TRBJ1-5; no definite D call. V was shortened by 0 bases and J by 7 bases, with 16 bases between the two germline ends. Germline V lookup: CDR1 LGHNA, CDR2 YSLEER. The CDR3 loop spans 16 amino acids. DNA of the CDR3: TGCGCCAGCAGCCAAGAATGGGCCAGTTCAAGACAGCCCCAGCATTTT. The encoded protein is CASSQEWASSRQPQHF.

This clonotype turned up a few times. The chain recombines TRBV5-1 with TRBJ2-1, with 13 bases lining up with TRBD2. The V gene's germline CDR1 is SGHRS and CDR2 YFSETQ. This CDR3 has 16 amino acids. The V gene end was trimmed by 4 bases and the J gene end by 10 bases; junction bases not matched to a gene: 11. In DNA form, the CDR3 reads TGCGCCAGCAGCCCAAGGACTAGCGGGGGTCCCCCAGAGCAGTTCTTC. This encodes CASSPRTSGGPPEQFF.

This clonotype occurred many times. The chain links TRBV4-2 to TRBJ1-5; maybe TRBD1 (6 bases). CDR1 and CDR2 from the germline V gene are LGHNA and YNFKEQ. Trimming cost V 0 bases and J 5 bases, with 11 bases left between them. This CDR3 region has 15 residues. The CDR3 region is CASSQDVSGDQPQHF. CDR3 nucleotides: TGTGCCAGCAGCCAAGATGTGTCAGGGGATCAGCCCCAGCATTTT.

Comments on this clonotype: One junction end does not reproduce the germline sequence, and a read error may be involved. The chain couples TRBV6-5 to TRBJ1-1; D might be TRBD1 (5 bases). Germline lookup yields CDR1 MNHEY and CDR2 SVGAGI. CDR3 size: 15 residues. The chain's CDR3 is CASSPFTGANTEVFF. CDR3 nucleotide sequence: TGTGCCAGCAGCCCCTTTACCGGGGCAAACACTGAAGTTTTCTTT.

This clonotype was found many times. The chain has TRBV4-2 and TRBJ1-4; D is unclear. With 0 bases removed from V and 0 bases from J, the gap between germline ends came to 5 bases. This CDR3 is built from 15 residues. Per germline, CDR1 LGHNA and CDR2 YNFKEQ. The CDR3 coding sequence is TGTGCCAGCAGCCAAGAAAGAGCAACTAATGAAAAACTGTTTTTT. It is translated as CASSQERATNEKLFF.

This clonotype was counted many times. The chain recombines TRBV7-3 with TRBJ2-3; no clear D gene. V was trimmed by 1 base and J by 4 bases, leaving 12 bases between them. Germline V gives CDR1 SGHTA, CDR2 FQGTGA. The CDR3 contains 15 residues. This chain's CDR3 is CASSLSRLESDTQYF. For the CDR3, the DNA is TGTGCCAGCAGCTTAAGCAGGCTGGAGTCAGATACGCAGTATTTT. The whole variable domain, filled in from reference TRBV7-3 and TRBJ2-3, reads GAGVSQTPSNKVTEKGKYVELRCDPISGHTALYWYRQSLGQGPEFLIYFQGTGAADDSGLPNDRFFAVRPEGSVSTLKIQRTERGDSAVYLCASSLSRLESDTQYFGPGTRLTVL.

The J gene is TRBJ2-5, the V gene TRBV6-5, with D perhaps matching TRBD1 (6 bases). The V gene lost 2 bases and the J gene lost 7 bases, with 23 bases spanning the gap. Germline loops: CDR1 MNHEY, CDR2 SVGAGI. The CDR3 extends over 17 amino acids. This CDR3 is CASSYPNRRGGPGTQYF. Here the CDR3 DNA reads TGTGCCAGCAGTTACCCAAATCGTAGAGGGGGTCCGGGGACCCAGTACTTC.

The table lists this clonotype with a few counts. This chain connects TRBV5-1 to TRBJ2-6; maybe TRBD2 (6 bases). This CDR3 spans 18 amino acids. V gave up 3 bases and J gave up 0 bases, with 16 bases separating them. CDR1 is SGHRS and CDR2 is YFSETQ in the germline V gene. CDR3 nucleotides: TGCGCCAGCAGCTCCTACTCTCAGGGAGGCTCTGGGGCCAACGTCCTGACTTTC. Translating gives CASSSYSQGGSGANVLTF.

This clonotype was picked up many times. The genes are TRBV6-2 or TRBV6-3 and TRBJ2-3; 10 bases agree with TRBD2. The length of the CDR3 is 15 residues. The germline CDR1 and CDR2 sequences are MNHEY and SVGEGT. V trimming: 6 bases; J trimming: 7 bases; junction bases outside the gene matches: 10. CDR3 amino acids: CASRHGAGGSHTQYF. CDR3 sequence (DNA): TGTGCCAGCAGACACGGAGCGGGGGGGAGCCATACGCAGTATTTT.

This rearrangement joins TRBV27 to TRBJ2-1, with D hard to call. V lost 3 bases and J lost 7, with 7 bases in between. Germline V gives CDR1 MNHEY, CDR2 SMNVEV (reference sequence). The length of the CDR3 is 12 residues. CDR3 DNA sequence: TGTGCCAGCAGTTTCTCCGCAAATGAGCAGTTCTTC. It is translated as CASSFSANEQFF.

Only a few counts were recorded for this clonotype. The gene calls are TRBV6-5 and TRBJ1-5; the D gene is possibly TRBD1 (6 bases). The CDR3 covers 15 residues. CDR1 and CDR2 from the germline V gene are MNHEY and SVGAGI. V lost 6 bases and J 3 bases, leaving 15 bases between the germline ends. As DNA, the CDR3 is TGTGCCAGCAGCACAGGGAGGGATGCCAATCAGCCCCAGCATTTT. This translates into CASSTGRDANQPQHF.